The T cell receptor beta chain described here comes from a study of identical twins. CDR1 and CDR2 (germline): SGHDT, YYEEEE. Germline trimming cut 3 bases from V and 3 bases from J; bases unmatched to any gene: 2. CDR3 size: 14 residues. Findings and caveats of the study: The study reached conclusions through statistical analysis that was cross-sectional, not following the same donors. Insertions were reduced in abundant cord blood beta clonotypes but not in memory repertoires.

Template switching created a universal primer site, and the cDNA included unique molecular identifiers. One entry per CDR3 protein, called by TCRdb with MiXCR from the 5' RACE reads. The data hold around 510,000 distinct CDR3 sequences, with roughly an eighth observed a single time. This clonotype was seen more than once but under ten times. Its specificity is unknown. No donor was unhealthy or non-Caucasian. These data were also reused for a study on yellow fever vaccine responses in identical twins.

This receptor was taken from a woman under 30 in good health. This rearrangement joins TRBV5-6 to TRBJ2-1, with 8 bases that match TRBD1. Sequences were obtained from CD4+ T cells sorted from blood. The CDR3 spells CASSSDRDYNEQFF. The CDR3 region has the DNA TGTGCCAGCAGCTCGGACAGGGACTACAATGAGCAGTTCTTC.